Listed below are T cell receptor beta chains from one sample, sequenced in a study of CD8+ T cells in alopecia areata. The method was immunoSEQ multiplex PCR; TCRdb's version includes in-frame clones alone and lacks a portion of them. The table has about 130,000 clones, about 49% seen once. The material sequenced was CD8+ T cells sorted from blood, taken at week 0. These receptors came from a human donor with alopecia areata. Each CDR3 is given with its conserved first and last residue. The D gene is left open where the match is weak. Some rows mark clone size as missing; the rest say once, few, many or name a class of expanded clone.

TRBV6-5	TRBJ2-7	NA	few	TGTGCCAGCAGTTACTCGGGCCGTTCCTACGAGCAGTACTTC	CASSYSGRSYEQYF
TRBV7-9	TRBJ2-7	NA	NA	TGTGCCAGCAGCTCCTCCCCCCGGGGAAGCGACGAGCAGTACTTC	CASSSSPRGSDEQYF
TRBV5-1	TRBJ2-3	TRBD1	NA	TGCGCCAGCAGCTTGGAAGGACAGGGGGCCCCAGATACGCAGTATTTT	CASSLEGQGAPDTQYF
TRBV5-1	TRBJ2-7	TRBD1	NA	TGCGCCAGCAGCTTGACGGGGCTCGGACAGGCAAGGGGTCACGAGCAGTACTTC	CASSLTGLGQARGHEQYF
TRBV29-1	TRBJ2-7	NA	NA	TGCAGCGGCCGAGGGGGGCGGGGTGAGCAGTACTTC	CSGRGGRGEQYF
TRBV11-2	TRBJ2-3	TRBD1	NA	TGTGCCAGCAGCTTAGACGACAGGGTACCTAGCACAGATACGCAGTATTTT	CASSLDDRVPSTDTQYF
TRBV7-9	TRBJ2-7	TRBD1	once	TGTGCCAGCAGTTCCTGGACAGGGGGTTTGATCGAGCAGTACTTC	CASSSWTGGLIEQYF
TRBV23-1	TRBJ1-3	NA	NA	TGCGCCAGCAGTCAACGAGACAGGAGCTCTGGAAACACCATATATTTT	CASSQRDRSSGNTIYF
TRBV4-1	TRBJ1-1	NA	few	TGCGCCAGCAGCCAAGTAGCTATTCGTATGGGTGAAGCTTTCTTT	CASSQVAIRMGEAFF
TRBV5-4	TRBJ1-1	NA	NA	TGTGCCAGCAGCTTCGCAGGTTCAGGGAATCGAGAAGCTTTCTTT	CASSFAGSGNREAFF
TRBV29-1	TRBJ2-3	NA	NA	TGCAGCGTTGCTGGCGCTTCAGATACGCAGTATTTT	CSVAGASDTQYF
TRBV12-5	TRBJ2-5	NA	NA	TGTGCTAGTGGTTTGATGGCATGGGAGACCCAGTACTTC	CASGLMAWETQYF
TRBV5-6	TRBJ2-7	TRBD1	once	TGTGCCAGCAGCTTGGAGACAGGGGAAGAGCAGTACTTC	CASSLETGEEQYF
TRBV29-1	TRBJ1-1	NA	NA	TGCAGCGGGAGGGAAGGGCTTGAAGCTTTCTTT	CSGREGLEAFF
TRBV7-9	TRBJ2-4	TRBD2	NA	TGTGCCAGCAGCTCAGGCGGGGGGCAAACCAAAAACATTCAGTACTTC	CASSSGGGQTKNIQYF
TRBV4-2	TRBJ1-4	NA	once	TGTGCCAGCAGCCAAGAATTCGATGAAAAACTGTTTTTT	CASSQEFDEKLFF
TRBV6-5	TRBJ2-1	NA	NA	TGTGCCAGCAGTGTGGGGGATGAGCAGTTCTTC	CASSVGDEQFF
TRBV13	TRBJ2-7	TRBD1	NA	TGTGCCAGCAGCCGGAAAGGGACAGGGGGCATTTACGAGCAGTACTTC	CASSRKGTGGIYEQYF